These 13 T cell receptor beta chains originate from one sample sequenced in a study of PD-1 blockade in classical Hodgkin lymphoma. Each patient relapsed following autologous stem cell transplantation, and prior brentuximab vedotin exposure differed. With magnetic negative selection, CD4+ T cells were purified from PBMCs that had been thawed. The data were produced by immunoSEQ multiplex PCR, yet TCRdb's version contains in-frame clones alone and is incomplete. The top ten clones hold 1.6% of a sample with about 12,000 clones, roughly 84% of them seen once. The specimen comprised CD4+ T cells from blood, sampled at baseline. These receptors were obtained from a human donor with classical Hodgkin lymphoma.

The chain employs TRBV2 and TRBJ1-4; TRBD1 aligns across 7 bases. The V and J ends lost 7 bases and 7 bases, in that order; junction bases with no gene match: 9. This CDR3 contains 14 residues. Germline values: CDR1 SNHLY, CDR2 FYNNEI. The CDR3 region has the DNA TGTGCCAGCATGAGGGGGCGCGGTAGTGAAAAACTGTTTTTT. This translates into CASMRGRGSEKLFF.

The chain uses TRBV2 and TRBJ2-2; D tentatively reads TRBD1 or TRBD2 (5 bases each). The CDR3 consists of 16 residues. V was clipped by 6 bases and J by 1 base, with 15 bases between them. Per the germline V gene, CDR1 is SNHLY and CDR2 is FYNNEI. The chain's CDR3 is CASRSLGVLNTGELFF. The CDR3 DNA reads TGTGCCAGCAGGTCCTTGGGGGTTTTGAACACCGGGGAGCTGTTTTTT. Combining the CDR3 with reference TRBV2 and TRBJ2-2 gives the whole variable domain EPEVTQTPSHQVTQMGQEVILRCVPISNHLYFYWYRQILGQKVEFLVSFYNNEISEKSEIFDDQFSVERPDGSNFTLKIRSTKLEDSAMYFCASRSLGVLNTGELFFGEGSRLTVL.

To note about this clone: Other DNA sequences within the sample encode an identical CDR3. The V and J genes are TRBV28 and TRBJ2-7; D may be TRBD1 (6 bases). Germline CDR1 reads MDHEN; CDR2 reads SYDVKM. Trimming removed 5 bases from V and 5 bases from J, with 16 bases in between. This CDR3 is built from 14 residues. In DNA form, the CDR3 reads TGTGCCAGCAGTCCGTTTGACAGGAGAGACGAGCAGTACTTC. It specifies CASSPFDRRDEQYF.

The chain combines TRBV19 with TRBJ1-1; D unclear. The germline V and J ends were trimmed by 5 bases and 1 base, with 8 bases remaining between them. This CDR3 spans 13 amino acids. Looked up from germline, CDR1 is LNHDA and CDR2 is SQIVND (reference sequence). CDR3 loop: CASSVNRNTEAFF. The CDR3 coding sequence is TGTGCCAGTAGTGTAAACAGGAACACTGAAGCTTTCTTT.

V gene TRBV28 combines with J gene TRBJ2-5; tentative D call: TRBD1 (6 bases). Trimming stripped 6 bases from V and 4 bases from J, with 15 bases between. Looked up from germline, CDR1 is MDHEN and CDR2 is SYDVKM. This CDR3 has 14 amino acids. The CDR3 here is CASSLNRVGETQYF. DNA of the CDR3: TGTGCCAGCAGCCTAAACAGGGTGGGAGAGACCCAGTACTTC.

This clone was counted between two and nine times. J is TRBJ1-2 and V is TRBV29-1; possible D gene TRBD1, 6 bases. Deletions cut 6 bases from V and 4 bases from J, with 6 bases between. This CDR3 contains 10 residues. The germline CDR1 and CDR2 sequences are SQVTM and ANQGSEA. This CDR3 is CSVDSYGYTF. In DNA form, the CDR3 reads TGCAGCGTGGACAGCTATGGCTACACCTTC.

The chain employs TRBV7-2 and TRBJ1-1; no clear D. Trimming removed 3 bases from V and 11 bases from J, with 13 bases in between. Germline V lookup: CDR1 SGHTA, CDR2 FQGNSA. The CDR3 sequence is 12 residues long. The CDR3 coding sequence is TGTGCCAGCAGCTTGGAGTTCTTGGCGGCTTTCTTT. This encodes CASSLEFLAAFF.

The chain is built from TRBV6-6 and TRBJ2-4; 7 bases fit TRBD2. This CDR3 contains 15 residues. Germline values: CDR1 MNHNY, CDR2 SVGAGI (reference sequence). The V and J ends lost 2 bases and 3 bases, in that order; junction bases with no gene match: 4. The CDR3 nucleotides are TGTGCCAGCAGTTACCCCGGGGGGAGCAAAAACATTCAGTACTTC. Translating gives CASSYPGGSKNIQYF.

This clone was detected only a few times. The chain recombines TRBV6-5 with TRBJ1-5; D is perhaps TRBD1 (5 bases). V was pared by 7 bases and J by 4 bases, with 11 bases between. The V gene's germline CDR1 is MNHEY and CDR2 SVGAGI. The CDR3 is 13 amino acids. The DNA for the CDR3 is TGTGCCAGCACACCGGGGGGGAATCAGCCCCAGCATTTT. Its translation: CASTPGGNQPQHF.

This chain uses TRBV19 with TRBJ1-2; the D gene is possibly TRBD1 (6 bases). The length of the CDR3 is 14 residues. The germline V gene encodes CDR1 LNHDA and CDR2 SQIVND (reference sequence). V lost 4 bases and J 3 bases, leaving 12 bases between the germline ends. CDR3 loop: CASSTQGADYGYTF. The CDR3 nucleotides read TGTGCCAGTAGTACACAGGGAGCGGACTATGGCTACACCTTC.

This clone was counted between two and nine times. This chain uses TRBV5-6 with TRBJ2-7; perhaps TRBD2 as D (6 bases). Trimming took off 0 bases at V and 0 bases at J, with 13 bases between the two ends. Germline values: CDR1 SGHDT, CDR2 YYEEEE. CDR3 length: 16 residues. DNA of the CDR3: TGTGCCAGCAGCTTGGATCCGGGACTTAGCTCCTACGAGCAGTACTTC. This codes for CASSLDPGLSSYEQYF.

The genes are TRBV30 and TRBJ2-2; unclear D gene. Germline-derived CDR1 and CDR2 are GTSNPN and SVGIG (reference sequence). V lost 3 bases to trimming and J lost 5 bases, with 13 bases between them. The CDR3 length is 14 residues. CDR3 residues: CAWRRLQKTGELFF. The CDR3 DNA reads as TGTGCCTGGAGGCGGCTCCAGAAAACCGGGGAGCTGTTTTTT.

The chain employs TRBV27 and TRBJ1-1, with D unclear. This CDR3 is 14 amino acids long. V was clipped by 4 bases and J by 7 bases, with 16 bases between them. Germline V gene sequence: CDR1 MNHEY, CDR2 SMNVEV (reference sequence). DNA for the CDR3: TGTGCCAGCAGTTATTACCCCAAGCGGGATGAAGCTTTCTTT. Translating gives CASSYYPKRDEAFF.